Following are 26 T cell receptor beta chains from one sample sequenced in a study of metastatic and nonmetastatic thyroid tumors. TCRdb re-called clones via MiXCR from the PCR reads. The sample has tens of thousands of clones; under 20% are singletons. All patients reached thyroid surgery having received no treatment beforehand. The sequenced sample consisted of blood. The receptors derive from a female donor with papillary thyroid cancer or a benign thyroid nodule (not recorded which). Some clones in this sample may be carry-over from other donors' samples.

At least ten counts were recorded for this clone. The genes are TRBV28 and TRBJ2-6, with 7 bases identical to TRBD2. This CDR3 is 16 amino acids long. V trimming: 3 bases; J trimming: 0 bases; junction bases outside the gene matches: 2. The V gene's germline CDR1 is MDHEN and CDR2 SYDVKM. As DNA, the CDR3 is TGTGCCAGCAGTTTGGGGGGGGGCTCTGGGGCCAACGTCCTGACTTTC. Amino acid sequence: CASSLGGGSGANVLTF.

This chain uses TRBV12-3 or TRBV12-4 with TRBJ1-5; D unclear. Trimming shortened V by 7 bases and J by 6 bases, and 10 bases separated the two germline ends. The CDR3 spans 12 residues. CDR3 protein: CASTTHVQPQHF. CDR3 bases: TGTGCCAGCACCACCCATGTTCAGCCCCAGCATTTT.

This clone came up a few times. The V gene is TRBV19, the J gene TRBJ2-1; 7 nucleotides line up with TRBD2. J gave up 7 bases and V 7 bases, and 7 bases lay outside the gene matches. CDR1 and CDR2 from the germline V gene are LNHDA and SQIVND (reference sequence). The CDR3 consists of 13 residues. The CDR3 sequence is CASTTSAINEQFF. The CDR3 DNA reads TGTGCCAGTACTACTAGCGCGATAAATGAGCAGTTCTTC.

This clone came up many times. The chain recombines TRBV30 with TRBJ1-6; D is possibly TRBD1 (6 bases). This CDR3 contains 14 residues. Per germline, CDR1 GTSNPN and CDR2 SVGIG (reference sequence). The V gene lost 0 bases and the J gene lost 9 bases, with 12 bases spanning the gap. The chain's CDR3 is CAWSVGQGSSPLHF. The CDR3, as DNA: TGTGCCTGGAGTGTTGGGCAGGGGAGTTCACCCCTCCACTTT.

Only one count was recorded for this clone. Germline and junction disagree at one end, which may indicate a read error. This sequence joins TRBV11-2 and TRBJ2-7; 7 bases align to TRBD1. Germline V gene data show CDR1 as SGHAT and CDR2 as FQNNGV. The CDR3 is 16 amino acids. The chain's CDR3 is CSSSLEGAGPRSEQYF. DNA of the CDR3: TGTTCCAGCAGCTTAGAGGGGGCAGGTCCTCGGAGCGAGCAGTACTTC.

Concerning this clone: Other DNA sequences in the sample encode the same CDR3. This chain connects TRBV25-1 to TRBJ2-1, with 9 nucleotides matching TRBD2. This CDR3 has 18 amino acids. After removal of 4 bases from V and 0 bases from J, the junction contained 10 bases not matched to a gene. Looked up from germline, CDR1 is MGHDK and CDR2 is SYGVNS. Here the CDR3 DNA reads TGTGCCAGCAGTGGGGGACTAGCTGACCCCAGCTCCTACAATGAGCAGTTCTTC. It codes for CASSGGLADPSSYNEQFF.

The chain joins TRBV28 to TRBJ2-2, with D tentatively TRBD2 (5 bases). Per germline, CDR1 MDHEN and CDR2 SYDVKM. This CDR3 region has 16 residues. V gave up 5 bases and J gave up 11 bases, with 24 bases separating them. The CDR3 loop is CASSPAAGDYTCELFF. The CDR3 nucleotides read TGTGCCAGCAGTCCAGCAGCCGGGGATTACACCTGTGAGCTGTTTTTT.

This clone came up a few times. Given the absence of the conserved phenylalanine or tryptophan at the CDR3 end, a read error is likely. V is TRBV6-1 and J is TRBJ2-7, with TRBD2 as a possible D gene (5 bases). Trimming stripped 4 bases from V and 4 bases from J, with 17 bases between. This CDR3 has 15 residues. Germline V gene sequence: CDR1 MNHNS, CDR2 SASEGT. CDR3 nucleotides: TGTGCCAGCAGTGCACCGGGAATAGCCTCGTACGAGCAGTACTTA. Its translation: CASSAPGIASYEQYL.

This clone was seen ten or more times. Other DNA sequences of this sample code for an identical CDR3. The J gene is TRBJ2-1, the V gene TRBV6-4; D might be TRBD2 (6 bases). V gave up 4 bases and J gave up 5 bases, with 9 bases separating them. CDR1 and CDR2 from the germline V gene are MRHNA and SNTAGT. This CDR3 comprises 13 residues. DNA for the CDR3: TGTGCCAGCAGTGTTCGGACTAACAATGAGCAGTTCTTC. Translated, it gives CASSVRTNNEQFF.

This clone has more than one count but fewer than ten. CDR3 sequence: CASIQGALGNTIYF. CDR3 nucleotides: TGTGCCAGCATCCAGGGGGCGCTAGGAAACACCATATATTTT. V is TRBV12-3 or TRBV12-4 and J is TRBJ1-3, with 8 bases identical to TRBD1. The CDR3 contains 14 residues. The junction had 6 bases not matched to a gene; V was cut back by 7 bases and J by 4 bases.

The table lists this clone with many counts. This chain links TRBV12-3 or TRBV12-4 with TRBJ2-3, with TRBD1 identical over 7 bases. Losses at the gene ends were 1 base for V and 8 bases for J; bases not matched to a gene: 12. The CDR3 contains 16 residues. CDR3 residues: CASSLEGQVLSATQYF. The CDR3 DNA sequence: TGTGCCAGCAGTTTAGAAGGACAGGTCCTGTCGGCTACGCAGTATTTT.

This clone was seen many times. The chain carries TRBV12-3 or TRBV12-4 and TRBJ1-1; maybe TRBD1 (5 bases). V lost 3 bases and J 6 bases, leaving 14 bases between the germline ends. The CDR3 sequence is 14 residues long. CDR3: CASSFPGMIPEAFF. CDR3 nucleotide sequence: TGTGCCAGCAGTTTCCCAGGGATGATCCCTGAAGCTTTCTTT.

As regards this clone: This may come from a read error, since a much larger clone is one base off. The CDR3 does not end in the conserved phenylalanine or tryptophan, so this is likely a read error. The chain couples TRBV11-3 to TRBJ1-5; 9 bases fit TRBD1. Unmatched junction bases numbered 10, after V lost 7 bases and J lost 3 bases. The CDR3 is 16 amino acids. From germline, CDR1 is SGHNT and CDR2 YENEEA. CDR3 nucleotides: TGTGCCAGCAACACCCTGGACAGGGGTAACAATCAGCCCCAGCATCTT. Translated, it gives CASNTLDRGNNQPQHL.

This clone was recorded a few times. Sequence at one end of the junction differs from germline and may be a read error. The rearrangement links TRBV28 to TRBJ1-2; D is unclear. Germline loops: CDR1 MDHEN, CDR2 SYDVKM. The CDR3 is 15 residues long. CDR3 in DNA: TGTGCCAGCAGTGAATACGCCCGTAAACCCTATGTCTACACCTTC. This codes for CASSEYARKPYVYTF.

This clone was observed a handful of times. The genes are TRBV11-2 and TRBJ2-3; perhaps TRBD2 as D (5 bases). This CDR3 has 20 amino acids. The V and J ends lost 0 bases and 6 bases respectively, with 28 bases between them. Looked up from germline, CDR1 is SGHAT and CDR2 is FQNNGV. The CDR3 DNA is TGTGCCAGCAGCTTAGATTTTGGTTCCGGTTTGAGCGGTCCGAGGGATACGCAGTATTTT. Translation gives CASSLDFGSGLSGPRDTQYF.

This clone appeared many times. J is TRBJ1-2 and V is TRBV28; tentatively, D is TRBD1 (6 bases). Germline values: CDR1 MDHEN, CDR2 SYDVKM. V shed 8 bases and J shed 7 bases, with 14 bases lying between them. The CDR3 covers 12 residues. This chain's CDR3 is CASLLGASGYTF. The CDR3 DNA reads TGTGCCAGCCTTTTGGGGGCCAGTGGCTACACCTTC.

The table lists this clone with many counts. Written as DNA, the CDR3 is TGTGCCAGCAGAATTACAGGCTACGAGCAGTACTTC. Translated, it gives CASRITGYEQYF. This chain uses TRBV28 with TRBJ2-7; D possibly corresponds to TRBD1 (5 bases). Between the trimmed V and J ends, which lost 6 bases and 3 bases, there was a span of 9 bases. This CDR3 contains 12 residues. Germline loops: CDR1 MDHEN, CDR2 SYDVKM. The whole variable domain, filled in from reference TRBV28 and TRBJ2-7, reads DVKVTQSSRYLVKRTGEKVFLECVQDMDHENMFWYRQDPGLGLRLIYFSYDVKMKEKGDIPEGYSVSREKKERFSLILESASTNQTSMYLCASRITGYEQYFGPGTRLTVT.

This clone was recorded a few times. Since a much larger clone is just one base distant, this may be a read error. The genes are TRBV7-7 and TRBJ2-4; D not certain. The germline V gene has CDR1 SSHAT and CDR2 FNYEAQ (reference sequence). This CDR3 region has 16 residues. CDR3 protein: CASSLPAVVGENIQYF. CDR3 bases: TGTGCTAGCAGCTTACCGGCAGTGGTTGGCGAAAACATTCAGTACTTC.

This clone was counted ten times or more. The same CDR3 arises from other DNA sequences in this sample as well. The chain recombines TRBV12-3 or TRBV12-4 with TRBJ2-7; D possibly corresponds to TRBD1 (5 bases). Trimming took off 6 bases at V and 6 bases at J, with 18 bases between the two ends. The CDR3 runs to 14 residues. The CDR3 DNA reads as TGTGCCAGCAGCCAACAGCTCTCTAGGGGCGAGCAGTACTTC. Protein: CASSQQLSRGEQYF.

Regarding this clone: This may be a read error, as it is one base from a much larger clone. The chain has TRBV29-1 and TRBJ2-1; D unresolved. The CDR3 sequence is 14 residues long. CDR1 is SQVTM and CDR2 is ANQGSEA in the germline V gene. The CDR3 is CSVEDRARSPERFF. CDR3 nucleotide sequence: TGCAGCGTTGAAGATCGGGCGAGATCGCCTGAGCGGTTCTTC.

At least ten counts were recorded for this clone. CDR3 region: CAWSRRGNTEAFF. DNA of the CDR3: TGTGCCTGGAGTCGGCGGGGAAACACTGAAGCTTTCTTT. The chain uses TRBV30 and TRBJ1-1; D gene ambiguous. Trimming took off 2 bases at V and 2 bases at J, with 9 bases between the two ends. Per the germline V gene, CDR1 is GTSNPN and CDR2 is SVGIG (reference sequence). The CDR3 is made up of 13 amino acids.

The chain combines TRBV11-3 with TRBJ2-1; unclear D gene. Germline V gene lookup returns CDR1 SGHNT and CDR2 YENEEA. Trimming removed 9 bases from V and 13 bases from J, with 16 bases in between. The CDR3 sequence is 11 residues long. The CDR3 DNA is TGTGCCAGTGGCAGTGGCAACGATCAGTTCTTC. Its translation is CASGSGNDQFF.

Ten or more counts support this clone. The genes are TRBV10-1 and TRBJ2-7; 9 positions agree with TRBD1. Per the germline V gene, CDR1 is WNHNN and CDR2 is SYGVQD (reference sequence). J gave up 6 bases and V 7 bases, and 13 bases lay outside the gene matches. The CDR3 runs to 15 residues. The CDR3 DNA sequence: TGCGCCAGCACTTTAACAGGGGGCGAGGGGTGCGAGCAGTACTTC. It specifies CASTLTGGEGCEQYF.

The CDR3 coding sequence is TGTGCCTGGAGTGTACCCGAAGACACCGGGGAGCTGTTTTTT. Residues: CAWSVPEDTGELFF. The chain combines TRBV30 with TRBJ2-2; D is ambiguous. Looked up from germline, CDR1 is GTSNPN and CDR2 is SVGIG (reference sequence). The CDR3 totals 14 residues. The V gene lost 0 bases and the J gene lost 3 bases, with 8 bases spanning the gap.

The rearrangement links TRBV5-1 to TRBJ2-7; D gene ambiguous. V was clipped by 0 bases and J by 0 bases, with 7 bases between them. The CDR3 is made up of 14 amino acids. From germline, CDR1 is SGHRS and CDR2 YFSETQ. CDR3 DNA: TGCGCCAGCAGCTTGGAGTCCCTCTCCTACGAGCAGTACTTC. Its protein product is CASSLESLSYEQYF.

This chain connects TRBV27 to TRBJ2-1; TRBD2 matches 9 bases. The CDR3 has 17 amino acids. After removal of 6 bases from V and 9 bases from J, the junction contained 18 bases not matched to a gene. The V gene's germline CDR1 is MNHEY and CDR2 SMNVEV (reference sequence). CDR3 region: CASSQSPRAGGPGEQFF. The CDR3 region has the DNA TGTGCCAGCAGCCAATCACCCAGGGCGGGAGGGCCGGGTGAGCAGTTCTTC.